This T cell receptor (beta chain) was sequenced for a study of CXCR3-negative and CXCR3-positive naive CD8 T cells. Study-level results: Diversity ran similarly high across both naive subsets but far lower in memory CD8+ cells. For naive cells, CXCR3-negative and CXCR3-positive subsets had similar TRBV-TRBJ usage; for memory cells, usage differed. Naive CXCR3-positive cells had TRB CDR3s more hydrophobic than those of CXCR3-negative naive cells. Naive subsets did not differ in surface CD5, and TRB CDR3 properties served to infer TCR strength.

The study made its TRB cDNA libraries by 5' RACE, adding UMI labels. One entry per CDR3 protein, without DNA, is what TCRdb gives after re-calling the 5' RACE reads. This repertoire comprises 150,000 or so distinct CDR3 sequences; its ten largest clones make up about 0.28%. With respect to this clonotype: Its matching antigen is unknown.

CDR3 length: 11 residues. Germline loops: CDR1 LGHDT, CDR2 YNNKEL (reference sequence). Naivety in CD8+ T cells corresponded to a CD45RO-CCR7+CD27+CD95- phenotype. The TCR sequence derives from a human donor in good health. Some clones in this sample may be carry-over from other donors' samples. Sequencing input: naive CXCR3+ CD8+ T cells from blood. The subset was: CD45RO-CCR7+CD27+CD95- naive CD8+ T cells expressing CXCR3 (TNR3+). The rearrangement joins TRBV3-1 to TRBJ2-1; lacking DNA, the TRBD1 call made by TCRdb goes unchecked. This CDR3 is CASSQGTPQFF.